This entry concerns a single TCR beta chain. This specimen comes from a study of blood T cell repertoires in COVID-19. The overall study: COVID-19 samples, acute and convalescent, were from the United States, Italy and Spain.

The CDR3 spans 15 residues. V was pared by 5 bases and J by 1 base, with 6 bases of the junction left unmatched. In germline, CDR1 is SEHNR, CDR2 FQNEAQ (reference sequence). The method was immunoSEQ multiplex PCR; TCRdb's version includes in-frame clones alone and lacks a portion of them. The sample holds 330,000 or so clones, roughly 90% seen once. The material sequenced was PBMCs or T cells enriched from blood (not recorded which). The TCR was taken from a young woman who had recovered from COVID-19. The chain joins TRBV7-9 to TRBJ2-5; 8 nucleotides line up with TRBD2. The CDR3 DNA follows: TGTGCCAGCAGCGTAAGACTAGCGAGCCAAGAGACCCAGTACTTC. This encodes CASSVRLASQETQYF. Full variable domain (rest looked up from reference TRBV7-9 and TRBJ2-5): DTGVSQNPRHKITKRGQNVTFRCDPISEHNRLYWYRQTLGQGPEFLTYFQNEAQLEKSRLLSDRFSAERPKGSFSTLEIQRTEQGDSAMYLCASSVRLASQETQYFGPGTRLLVL.